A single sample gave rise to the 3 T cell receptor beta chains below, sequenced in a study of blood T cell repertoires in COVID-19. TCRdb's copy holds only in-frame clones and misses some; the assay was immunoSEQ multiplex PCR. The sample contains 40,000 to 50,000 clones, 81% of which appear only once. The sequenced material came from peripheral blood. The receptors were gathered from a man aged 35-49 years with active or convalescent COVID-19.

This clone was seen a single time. The CDR3 nucleotides read TGTGCCAGCAGCCCGACAGGGCTCGAGCAGTACTTC. Residues: CASSPTGLEQYF. The chain links TRBV7-9 to TRBJ2-7; TRBD1 matches 7 bases. The CDR3 sequence is 12 residues long. From germline, CDR1 is SEHNR and CDR2 FQNEAQ (reference sequence). J was trimmed by 6 bases and V by 5 bases; bases with no gene match: 4. The full variable domain, rest sourced from reference TRBV7-9 and TRBJ2-7, is DTGVSQNPRHKITKRGQNVTFRCDPISEHNRLYWYRQTLGQGPEFLTYFQNEAQLEKSRLLSDRFSAERPKGSFSTLEIQRTEQGDSAMYLCASSPTGLEQYFGPGTRLTVT.

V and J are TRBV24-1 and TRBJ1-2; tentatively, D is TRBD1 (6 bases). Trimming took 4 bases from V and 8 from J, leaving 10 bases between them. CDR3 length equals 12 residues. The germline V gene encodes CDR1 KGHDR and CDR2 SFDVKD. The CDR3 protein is CATSERQEGYTF. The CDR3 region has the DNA TGTGCCACCAGTGAAAGACAGGAAGGCTACACCTTC.

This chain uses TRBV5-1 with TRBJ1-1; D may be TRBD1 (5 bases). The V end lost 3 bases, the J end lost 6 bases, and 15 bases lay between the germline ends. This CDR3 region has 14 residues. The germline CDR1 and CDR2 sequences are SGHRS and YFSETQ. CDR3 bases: TGCGCCAGCAGCTCAGGCGGGGCCGGGGCTGAAGCTTTCTTT. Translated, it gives CASSSGGAGAEAFF.